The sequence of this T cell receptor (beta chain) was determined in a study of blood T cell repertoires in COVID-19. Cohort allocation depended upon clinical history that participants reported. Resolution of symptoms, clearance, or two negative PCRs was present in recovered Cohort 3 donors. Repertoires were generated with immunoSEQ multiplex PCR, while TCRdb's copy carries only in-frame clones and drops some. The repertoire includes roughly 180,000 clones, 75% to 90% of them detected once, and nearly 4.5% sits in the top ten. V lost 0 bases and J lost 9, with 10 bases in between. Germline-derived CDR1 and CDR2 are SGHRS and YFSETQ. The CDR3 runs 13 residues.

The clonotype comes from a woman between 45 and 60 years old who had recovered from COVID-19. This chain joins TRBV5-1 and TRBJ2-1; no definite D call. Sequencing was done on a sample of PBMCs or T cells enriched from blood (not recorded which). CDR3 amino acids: CASSLDPSGEQFF. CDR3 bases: TGCGCCAGCAGCTTGGATCCCTCCGGTGAGCAGTTCTTC.